These 14 T cell receptor beta chains were sequenced from one sample in a study of blood T cell repertoires in COVID-19. The table came from immunoSEQ multiplex PCR; TCRdb's copy has only in-frame clones and leaves some out. The data contain about 86,000 clones, over 70% of them singletons. The sequenced sample was peripheral blood. Receptor source: an elderly woman with active or convalescent COVID-19.

The chain has TRBV7-9 and TRBJ2-1; 7 positions match TRBD1. CDR1 and CDR2 from the germline V gene are SEHNR and FQNEAQ (reference sequence). J was trimmed by 2 bases and V by 4 bases; bases with no gene match: 14. The CDR3 loop spans 18 amino acids. CDR3 nucleotides: TGTGCCAGCAGCTCTCCGGGACAGTTTAAGTCCGCCTACAATGAGCAGTTCTTC. Its translation: CASSSPGQFKSAYNEQFF.

The J gene is TRBJ1-3, the V gene TRBV7-6; D remains unclear. This CDR3 contains 13 residues. CDR1 and CDR2 (germline): SGHVS, FNYEAQ. V was cut by 6 bases and J by 4 bases, with 10 bases left in between. CDR3 coding DNA: TGTGCCAGCAGTTCCCCTGGCGGAAACACCATATATTTT. Translating gives CASSSPGGNTIYF.

CDR3 sequence reads: CAIAGGRGRTYEQYF. In DNA, the CDR3 is TGTGCCATTGCTGGGGGGCGGGGGAGAACCTACGAGCAGTACTTC. The chain combines TRBV10-3 with TRBJ2-7, with D maybe TRBD2 (7 bases). V was clipped by 9 bases and J by 2 bases, with 20 bases between them. The CDR3 is 15 residues long. Germline assignment: CDR1 ENHRY and CDR2 SYGVKD.

V and J are TRBV7-3 and TRBJ1-6, with D hard to call. CDR1 SGHTA and CDR2 FQGTGA come from the germline V gene. V shed 5 bases and J shed 8 bases, with 10 bases lying between them. The CDR3 consists of 13 residues. The CDR3 nucleotides read TGTGCCAGCAGCCCTAACTTGGATTCACCCCTCCACTTT. Translation gives CASSPNLDSPLHF.

The rearrangement links TRBV4-1 to TRBJ1-2; the match to TRBD1 covers 8 bases. Germline CDR1 is MGHRA and CDR2 is YSYEKL. CDR3 length: 17 residues. With V trimmed by 4 bases and J by 4 bases, 14 bases remained unmatched. The CDR3 protein is CASSLSPGQVVGYGYTF. The CDR3 bases are TGCGCCAGCAGCCTAAGTCCGGGACAGGTAGTAGGCTATGGCTACACCTTC.

V gene TRBV19 combines with J gene TRBJ1-4; 12 nucleotides align to TRBD1. J was trimmed by 8 bases and V by 6 bases; bases with no gene match: 10. This CDR3 has 16 residues. Germline V gives CDR1 LNHDA, CDR2 SQIVND (reference sequence). The CDR3 bases are TGTGCCAGTAGAAACGCGGGACAGGGGGCGCGGGAAAAACTGTTTTTT. It encodes CASRNAGQGAREKLFF.

This chain connects TRBV7-3 to TRBJ2-2; maybe TRBD1 (6 bases). V lost 5 bases, J lost 3 bases, and 16 bases lay in between. The CDR3 length is 16 residues. CDR1 is SGHTA and CDR2 is FQGTGA in the germline V gene. This chain's CDR3 is CASSVDRQDYTGELFF. In DNA form, the CDR3 reads TGTGCCAGCAGCGTCGATCGACAGGACTACACCGGGGAGCTGTTTTTT.

A single count supports this clone. The chain is built from TRBV2 and TRBJ2-5; 7 positions agree with TRBD2. V shed 4 bases, J shed 5 bases, and the junction held 10 bases outside the gene matches. CDR3 length equals 15 residues. Per the germline V gene, CDR1 is SNHLY and CDR2 is FYNNEI. CDR3 amino acids: CASSVGAGTVETQYF. DNA of the CDR3: TGTGCCAGCAGTGTGGGAGCGGGGACTGTGGAGACCCAGTACTTC.

The rearrangement uses TRBV5-4 and TRBJ2-2; 7 nucleotides align to TRBD2. V lost 3 bases, J lost 6 bases, and 11 bases stayed unmatched. Germline CDR1 and CDR2: SGHNT and YYREEE (reference sequence). The CDR3 runs to 16 residues. In nucleotides, the CDR3 is TGTGCCAGCAGCTCCGCCGGGGGGAGGGCTCCCGGGGAGCTGTTTTTT. It yields the protein CASSSAGGRAPGELFF.

The J gene is TRBJ1-1, the V gene TRBV18, with 7 bases that match TRBD1. Trimming took 2 bases from V and 4 from J; bases not matched to a gene: 4. There are 14 residues in the CDR3. In germline, CDR1 is KGHSH, CDR2 LQKENI. CDR3 coding DNA: TGTGCCAGCTCACCATCCGGGACAGCCACTGAAGCTTTCTTT. It translates to CASSPSGTATEAFF.

This clone came up a few times. The gene calls are TRBV2 and TRBJ1-3; 9 positions match TRBD1. The germline V gene encodes CDR1 SNHLY and CDR2 FYNNEI. The CDR3 is 15 amino acids. V shed 4 bases and J 1 base; nucleotides not matched to a gene: 2. CDR3 DNA: TGTGCCAGCAGTGGCGGGACAGGGTCTGGAAACACCATATATTTT. It codes for CASSGGTGSGNTIYF.

Here the CDR3 DNA reads TGTGCCAGCTCACTGCCGGACAGGGGATACGAGCAGTACTTC. Protein product: CASSLPDRGYEQYF. This chain connects TRBV18 to TRBJ2-7, with 9 bases fitting TRBD1. The CDR3 totals 14 residues. V was clipped by 4 bases and J by 4 bases; unmatched bases: 5. CDR1 KGHSH and CDR2 LQKENI come from the germline V gene.

This clone was counted only a few times. The chain combines TRBV27 with TRBJ1-2, with 7 bases identical to TRBD1. The CDR3 length is 15 residues. V dropped 0 bases and J dropped 8; count of bases not matched to a gene: 9. CDR1 MNHEY and CDR2 SMNVEV come from the germline V gene (reference sequence). The CDR3 protein is CASSLSFKGAQGYTF. In DNA, the CDR3 is TGTGCCAGCAGTTTATCTTTTAAGGGGGCGCAGGGCTACACCTTC.

V is TRBV19 and J is TRBJ1-6; D gene uncertain. The length of the CDR3 is 14 residues. Trimming took off 6 bases at V and 0 bases at J, with 6 bases between the two ends. CDR1 LNHDA and CDR2 SQIVND come from the germline V gene (reference sequence). CDR3 coding DNA: TGTGCCAGTAGGCGGGACTCCTATAATTCACCCCTCCACTTT. It encodes CASRRDSYNSPLHF.